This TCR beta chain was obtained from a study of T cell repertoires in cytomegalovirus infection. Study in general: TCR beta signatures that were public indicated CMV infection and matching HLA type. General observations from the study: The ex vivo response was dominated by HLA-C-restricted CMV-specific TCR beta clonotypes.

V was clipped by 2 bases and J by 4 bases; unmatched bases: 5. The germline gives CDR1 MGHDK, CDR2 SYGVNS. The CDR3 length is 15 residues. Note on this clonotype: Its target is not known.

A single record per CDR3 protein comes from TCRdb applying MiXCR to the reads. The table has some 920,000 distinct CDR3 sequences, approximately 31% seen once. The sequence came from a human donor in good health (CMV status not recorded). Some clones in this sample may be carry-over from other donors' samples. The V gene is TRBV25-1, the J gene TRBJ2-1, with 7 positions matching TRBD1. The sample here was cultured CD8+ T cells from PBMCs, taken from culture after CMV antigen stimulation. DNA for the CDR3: TGTGCCAGCAGTGAAATGGGACAGCTATACAATGAGCAGTTCTTC. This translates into CASSEMGQLYNEQFF.